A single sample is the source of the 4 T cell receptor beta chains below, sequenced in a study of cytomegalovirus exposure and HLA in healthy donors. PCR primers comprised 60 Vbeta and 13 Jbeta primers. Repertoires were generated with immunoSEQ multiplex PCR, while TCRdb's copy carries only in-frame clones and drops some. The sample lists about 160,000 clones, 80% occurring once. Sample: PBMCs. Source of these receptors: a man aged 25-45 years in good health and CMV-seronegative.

The CDR3 is CASSINRATQHF. In DNA, the CDR3 is TGTGCCAGTAGTATTAACAGGGCAACCCAGCATTTT. The chain is built from TRBV19 and TRBJ1-5; D may be TRBD1 (6 bases). CDR3 length: 12 residues. Per germline, CDR1 LNHDA and CDR2 SQIVND (reference sequence). V lost 3 bases to trimming and J lost 11 bases, with 11 bases between them.

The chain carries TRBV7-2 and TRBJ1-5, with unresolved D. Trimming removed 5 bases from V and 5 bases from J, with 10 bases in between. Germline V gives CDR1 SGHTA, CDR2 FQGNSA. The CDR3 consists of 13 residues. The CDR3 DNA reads TGTGCCAGCAGCGTAGGGAGTTATCAGCCCCAGCATTTT. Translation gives CASSVGSYQPQHF.

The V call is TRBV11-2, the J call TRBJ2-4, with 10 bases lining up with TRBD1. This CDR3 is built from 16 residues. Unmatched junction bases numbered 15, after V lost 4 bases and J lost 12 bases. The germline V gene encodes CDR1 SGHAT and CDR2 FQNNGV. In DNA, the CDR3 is TGTGCCAGCAGCTCGGTCCGGGACAGGGGACATCCATATCAGTACTTC. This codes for CASSSVRDRGHPYQYF.

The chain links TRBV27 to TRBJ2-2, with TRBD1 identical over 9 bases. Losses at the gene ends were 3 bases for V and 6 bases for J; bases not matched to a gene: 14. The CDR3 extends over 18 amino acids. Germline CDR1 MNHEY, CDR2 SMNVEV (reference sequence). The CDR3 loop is CASSFFGTGFQLAGELFF. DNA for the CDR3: TGTGCCAGCAGTTTTTTCGGGACAGGGTTTCAATTGGCCGGGGAGCTGTTTTTT.